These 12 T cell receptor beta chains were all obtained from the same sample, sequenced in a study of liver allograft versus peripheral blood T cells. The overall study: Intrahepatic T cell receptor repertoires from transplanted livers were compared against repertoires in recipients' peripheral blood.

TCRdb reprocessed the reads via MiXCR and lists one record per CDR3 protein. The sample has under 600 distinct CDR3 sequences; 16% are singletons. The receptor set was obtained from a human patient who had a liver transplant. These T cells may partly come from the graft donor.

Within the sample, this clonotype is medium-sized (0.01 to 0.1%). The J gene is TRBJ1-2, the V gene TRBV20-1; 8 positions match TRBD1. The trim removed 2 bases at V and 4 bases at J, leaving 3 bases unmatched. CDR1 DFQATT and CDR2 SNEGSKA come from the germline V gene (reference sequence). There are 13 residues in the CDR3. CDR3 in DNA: TGCAGTGCTAGATACAGGGGGGCCTATGGCTACACCTTC. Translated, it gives CSARYRGAYGYTF.

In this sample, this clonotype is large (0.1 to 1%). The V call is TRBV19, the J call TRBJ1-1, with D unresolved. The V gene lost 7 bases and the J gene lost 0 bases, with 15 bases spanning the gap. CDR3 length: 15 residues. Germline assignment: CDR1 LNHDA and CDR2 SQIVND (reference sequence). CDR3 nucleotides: TGTGCCAGTAAGTACCACCTCTCCATGAACACTGAAGCTTTCTTT. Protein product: CASKYHLSMNTEAFF.

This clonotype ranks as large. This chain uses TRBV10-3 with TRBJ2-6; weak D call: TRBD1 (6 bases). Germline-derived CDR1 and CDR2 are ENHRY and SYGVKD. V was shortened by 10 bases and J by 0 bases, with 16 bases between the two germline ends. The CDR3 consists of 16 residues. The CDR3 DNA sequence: TGTGCCAGCCGGGACATTCAGTACTCTGGGGCCAACGTCCTGACTTTC. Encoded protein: CASRDIQYSGANVLTF.

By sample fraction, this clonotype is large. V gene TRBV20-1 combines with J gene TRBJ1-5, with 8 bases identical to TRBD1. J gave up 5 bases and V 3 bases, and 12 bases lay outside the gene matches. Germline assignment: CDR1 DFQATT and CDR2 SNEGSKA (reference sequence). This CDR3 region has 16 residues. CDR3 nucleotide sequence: TGCAGTGCTAGGGGTGGAGGACAGGGAAGGGATCAGCCCCAGCATTTT. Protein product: CSARGGGQGRDQPQHF.

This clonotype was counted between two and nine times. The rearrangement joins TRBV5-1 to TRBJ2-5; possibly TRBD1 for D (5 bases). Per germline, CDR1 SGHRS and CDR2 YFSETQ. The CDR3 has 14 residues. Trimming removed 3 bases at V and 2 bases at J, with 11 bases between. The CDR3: CASSSPTVQETQYF. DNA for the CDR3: TGCGCCAGCAGCTCCCCGACAGTACAAGAGACCCAGTACTTC. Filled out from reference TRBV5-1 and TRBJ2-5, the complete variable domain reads KAGVTQTPRYLIKTRGQQVTLSCSPISGHRSVSWYQQTPGQGLQFLFEYFSETQRNKGNFPGRFSGRQFSNSRSEMNVSTLELGDSALYLCASSSPTVQETQYFGPGTRLLVL.

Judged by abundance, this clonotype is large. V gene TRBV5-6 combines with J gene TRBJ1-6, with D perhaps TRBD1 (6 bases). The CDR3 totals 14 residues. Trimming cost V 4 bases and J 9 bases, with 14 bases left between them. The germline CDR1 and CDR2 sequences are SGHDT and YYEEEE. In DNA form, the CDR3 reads TGTGCCAGCAGCACCGGGACACTCGGTTCACCCCTCCACTTT. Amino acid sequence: CASSTGTLGSPLHF.

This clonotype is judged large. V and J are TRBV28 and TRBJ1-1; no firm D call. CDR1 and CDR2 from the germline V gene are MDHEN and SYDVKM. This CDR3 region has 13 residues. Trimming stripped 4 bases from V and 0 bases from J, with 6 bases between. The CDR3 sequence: CASSSTLNTEAFF. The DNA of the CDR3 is TGTGCCAGCAGTTCTACACTGAACACTGAAGCTTTCTTT. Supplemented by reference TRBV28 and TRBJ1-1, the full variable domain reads DVKVTQSSRYLVKRTGEKVFLECVQDMDHENMFWYRQDPGLGLRLIYFSYDVKMKEKGDIPEGYSVSREKKERFSLILESASTNQTSMYLCASSSTLNTEAFFGQGTRLTVV.

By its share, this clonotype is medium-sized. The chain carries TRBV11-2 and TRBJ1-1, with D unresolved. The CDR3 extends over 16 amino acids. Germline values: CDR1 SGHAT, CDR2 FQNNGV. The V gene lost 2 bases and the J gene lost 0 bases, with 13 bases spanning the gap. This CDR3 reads CASSLRFGLVNTEAFF. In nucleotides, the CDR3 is TGTGCCAGCAGCTTAAGGTTCGGACTGGTGAACACTGAAGCTTTCTTT.

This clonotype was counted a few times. Written as DNA, the CDR3 is TGCGCCAGCAGCCAAGCTCAGCGGGCTGAAGCTTTCTTT. Amino acids: CASSQAQRAEAFF. The rearrangement uses TRBV4-1 and TRBJ1-1, with no clear D. The CDR3 has 13 residues. V dropped 1 base and J dropped 6 bases, with 9 bases sitting between them. The germline gives CDR1 MGHRA, CDR2 YSYEKL.

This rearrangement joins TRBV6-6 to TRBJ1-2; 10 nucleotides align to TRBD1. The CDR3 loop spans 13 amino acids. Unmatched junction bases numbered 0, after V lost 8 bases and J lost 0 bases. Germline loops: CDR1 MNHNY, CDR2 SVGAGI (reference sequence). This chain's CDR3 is CASGQGANYGYTF. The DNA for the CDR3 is TGTGCCAGCGGACAGGGGGCTAACTATGGCTACACCTTC.

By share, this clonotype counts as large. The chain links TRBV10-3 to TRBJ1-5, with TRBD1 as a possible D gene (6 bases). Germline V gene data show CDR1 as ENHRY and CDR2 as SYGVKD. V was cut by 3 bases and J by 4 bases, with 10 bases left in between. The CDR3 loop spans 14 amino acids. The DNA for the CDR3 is TGTGCCATCAGTGACTTACAGGGAAATCAGCCCCAGCATTTT. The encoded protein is CAISDLQGNQPQHF.

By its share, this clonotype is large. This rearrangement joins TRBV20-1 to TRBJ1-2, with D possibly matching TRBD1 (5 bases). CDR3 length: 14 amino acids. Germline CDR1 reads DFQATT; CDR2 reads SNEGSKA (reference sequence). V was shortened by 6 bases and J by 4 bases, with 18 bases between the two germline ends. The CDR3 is CSAQTPQGSYGYTF. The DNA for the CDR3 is TGCAGTGCGCAGACACCGCAGGGAAGCTATGGCTACACCTTC.